Listed below are T cell receptor beta chains from one sample, sequenced in a study of cytomegalovirus exposure and HLA in healthy donors. The protocol was immunoSEQ multiplex PCR, while the TCRdb copy is restricted to in-frame clones and leaves out a portion. The sample holds about 140,000 clones; around 77% are singletons and the top ten take about 4.4%. Specimen: PBMCs. The receptor source for this set is a man aged 30 to 39 in good health. The CDR3 runs from the conserved cysteine through the conserved F or W. A D gene is named only where the DNA matches it firmly. Size is stated for part of the rows, as once, few or many counts, or as a class when the clone is expanded.

clone_size: once; v_call: TRBV10-2; d_call: NA; cdr3_length: 13; j_call: TRBJ1-1; cdr3_aa: CASSEDRNTEAFF; cdr3_nt: TGCGCCAGCAGTGAGGACAGGAACACTGAAGCTTTCTTT
clone_size: NA; v_call: TRBV5-4; d_call: NA; cdr3_length: 14; j_call: TRBJ2-4; cdr3_aa: CASSLGGTKNIQYF; cdr3_nt: TGTGCCAGCAGCTTGGGAGGGACCAAAAACATTCAGTACTTC
clone_size: NA; v_call: TRBV13; d_call: TRBD1; cdr3_length: 15; j_call: TRBJ1-2; cdr3_aa: CASSIGQGGVDGYTF; cdr3_nt: TGTGCCAGCAGCATCGGACAGGGTGGTGTAGATGGCTACACCTTC
clone_size: NA; v_call: TRBV18; d_call: TRBD2; cdr3_length: 15; j_call: TRBJ2-7; cdr3_aa: CASSRGLADSYEQYF; cdr3_nt: TGTGCCAGCTCACGAGGACTAGCGGACTCCTACGAGCAGTACTTC
clone_size: NA; v_call: TRBV7-2; d_call: NA; cdr3_length: 16; j_call: TRBJ2-5; cdr3_aa: CASSFYGTPIQETQYF; cdr3_nt: TGTGCCAGCAGCTTCTACGGGACTCCTATCCAAGAGACCCAGTACTTC
clone_size: NA; v_call: TRBV6-5; d_call: TRBD1; cdr3_length: 14; j_call: TRBJ1-5; cdr3_aa: CATTDRAGNQPQHF; cdr3_nt: TGTGCCACCACGGACAGGGCTGGCAATCAGCCCCAGCATTTT
clone_size: few; v_call: TRBV7-9; d_call: NA; cdr3_length: 12; j_call: TRBJ2-5; cdr3_aa: CASSPSGETQYF; cdr3_nt: TGTGCCAGCAGCCCCTCCGGGGAGACCCAGTACTTC
clone_size: NA; v_call: TRBV2; d_call: NA; cdr3_length: 13; j_call: TRBJ2-3; cdr3_aa: CASSDGGADTQYF; cdr3_nt: TGTGCCAGCAGTGATGGGGGGGCGGATACGCAGTATTTT
clone_size: NA; v_call: TRBV5-1; d_call: TRBD2; cdr3_length: 16; j_call: TRBJ2-3; cdr3_aa: CASSLVAGGGTDTQYF; cdr3_nt: TGCGCCAGCAGCTTGGTGGCGGGAGGGGGCACAGATACGCAGTATTTT
clone_size: NA; v_call: TRBV6-6; d_call: NA; cdr3_length: 15; j_call: TRBJ1-1; cdr3_aa: CASSSRPGMNTEAFF; cdr3_nt: TGTGCCAGCAGTAGTCGACCGGGAATGAACACTGAAGCTTTCTTT
clone_size: once; v_call: TRBV29-1; d_call: TRBD2; cdr3_length: 13; j_call: TRBJ2-3; cdr3_aa: CSVDRTSGDTQYF; cdr3_nt: TGCAGCGTTGATAGGACTAGCGGAGATACGCAGTATTTT
clone_size: NA; v_call: TRBV5-1; d_call: NA; cdr3_length: 15; j_call: TRBJ2-1; cdr3_aa: CASSSHGGSYNEQFF; cdr3_nt: TGCGCCAGCAGCAGTCACGGGGGATCCTACAATGAGCAGTTCTTC
clone_size: NA; v_call: TRBV28; d_call: NA; cdr3_length: 15; j_call: TRBJ2-1; cdr3_aa: CASTPGPSSYNEQFF; cdr3_nt: TGTGCCAGCACCCCGGGTCCTAGCTCCTACAATGAGCAGTTCTTC
clone_size: NA; v_call: TRBV9; d_call: TRBD1; cdr3_length: 15; j_call: TRBJ1-4; cdr3_aa: CASSAPGTGDEKLFF; cdr3_nt: TGTGCCAGCAGCGCGCCCGGGACAGGGGATGAAAAACTGTTTTTT
clone_size: NA; v_call: TRBV7-9; d_call: NA; cdr3_length: 14; j_call: TRBJ1-5; cdr3_aa: CASSLGQGGQPQHF; cdr3_nt: TGTGCCAGCAGCTTAGGCCAAGGAGGTCAGCCCCAGCATTTT
clone_size: NA; v_call: TRBV7-2; d_call: TRBD1; cdr3_length: 14; j_call: TRBJ2-7; cdr3_aa: CASSKGTGTYEQYF; cdr3_nt: TGTGCCAGCAGCAAGGGGACAGGGACCTACGAGCAGTACTTC
clone_size: NA; v_call: TRBV7-8; d_call: TRBD1; cdr3_length: 16; j_call: TRBJ2-1; cdr3_aa: CASSLVGGSGGEEQFF; cdr3_nt: TGTGCCAGCAGCTTAGTTGGTGGGTCAGGGGGCGAGGAGCAGTTCTTC
clone_size: NA; v_call: TRBV7-2; d_call: TRBD2; cdr3_length: 16; j_call: TRBJ2-3; cdr3_aa: CASSQTLTSGTDTQYF; cdr3_nt: TGTGCCAGCAGCCAGACCCTGACTAGCGGCACAGATACGCAGTATTTT
clone_size: NA; v_call: TRBV25-1; d_call: NA; cdr3_length: 16; j_call: TRBJ2-7; cdr3_aa: CASRAAVAVASYEQYF; cdr3_nt: TGTGCCAGCAGGGCCGCGGTAGCGGTGGCTTCCTACGAGCAGTACTTC
clone_size: NA; v_call: TRBV11-1; d_call: TRBD2; cdr3_length: 15; j_call: TRBJ2-5; cdr3_aa: CASSGAWEGRETQYF; cdr3_nt: TGTGCCAGCAGCGGCGCGTGGGAGGGCCGGGAGACCCAGTACTTC
clone_size: NA; v_call: TRBV30; d_call: TRBD1; cdr3_length: 17; j_call: TRBJ1-6; cdr3_aa: CAWAPGQRSSYNSPLHF; cdr3_nt: TGTGCCTGGGCTCCGGGACAGAGATCCTCCTATAATTCGCCCCTCCACTTT
clone_size: NA; v_call: TRBV30; d_call: TRBD2; cdr3_length: 15; j_call: TRBJ2-5; cdr3_aa: CAWSGNSGSSETQYF; cdr3_nt: TGTGCCTGGAGTGGCAATAGCGGGAGTTCAGAGACCCAGTACTTC
clone_size: NA; v_call: TRBV1; d_call: NA; cdr3_length: 14; j_call: TRBJ2-1; cdr3_aa: CTSFDSGTYNEQFF; cdr3_nt: TGCACCAGCTTTGATAGCGGGACCTACAATGAGCAGTTCTTC
clone_size: NA; v_call: TRBV21-1; d_call: NA; cdr3_length: 11; j_call: TRBJ2-7; cdr3_aa: CASSPPPEQYF; cdr3_nt: TGTGCCAGCAGCCCCCCCCCTGAGCAGTACTTC
clone_size: once; v_call: TRBV7-6; d_call: NA; cdr3_length: 15; j_call: TRBJ2-7; cdr3_aa: CASSFGQINSYEQYF; cdr3_nt: TGTGCCAGCAGCTTCGGACAGATAAACTCCTACGAGCAGTACTTC
clone_size: few; v_call: TRBV7-9; d_call: TRBD1; cdr3_length: 14; j_call: TRBJ1-4; cdr3_aa: CASSQQGRIEKLFF; cdr3_nt: TGTGCCAGCAGCCAACAGGGGAGAATTGAAAAACTGTTTTTT
clone_size: once; v_call: TRBV29-1; d_call: NA; cdr3_length: 13; j_call: TRBJ1-1; cdr3_aa: CSVRSPLRTEAFF; cdr3_nt: TGCAGCGTTCGGTCCCCGCTCCGCACTGAAGCTTTCTTT
clone_size: NA; v_call: TRBV7-6; d_call: TRBD2; cdr3_length: 15; j_call: TRBJ2-1; cdr3_aa: CASSLGSSGPAGWFF; cdr3_nt: TGTGCCAGCAGCTTAGGGTCTAGCGGGCCCGCCGGTTGGTTCTTC
clone_size: NA; v_call: TRBV11-2; d_call: TRBD2; cdr3_length: 16; j_call: TRBJ2-1; cdr3_aa: CASSFSAGGLYNEQFF; cdr3_nt: TGTGCCAGCAGCTTCTCAGCGGGAGGGCTCTACAATGAGCAGTTCTTC
clone_size: NA; v_call: TRBV18; d_call: NA; cdr3_length: 13; j_call: TRBJ2-7; cdr3_aa: CASSPLRDYEQYF; cdr3_nt: TGTGCCAGCTCACCCCTGAGGGACTACGAGCAGTACTTC
clone_size: once; v_call: TRBV6-5; d_call: NA; cdr3_length: 15; j_call: TRBJ2-7; cdr3_aa: CASSYSWERTYEQYF; cdr3_nt: TGTGCCAGCAGTTACTCGTGGGAGAGGACCTACGAGCAGTACTTC
clone_size: NA; v_call: TRBV28; d_call: NA; cdr3_length: 16; j_call: TRBJ1-4; cdr3_aa: CASSLGGGGARGKLFF; cdr3_nt: TGTGCCAGCAGTTTAGGGGGAGGGGGGGCTCGAGGAAAACTGTTTTTT
clone_size: NA; v_call: TRBV29-1; d_call: TRBD2; cdr3_length: 17; j_call: TRBJ2-2; cdr3_aa: CSVEDLAGRALGGELFF; cdr3_nt: TGCAGCGTTGAAGATCTTGCCGGGAGGGCCCTGGGCGGGGAGCTGTTTTTT
clone_size: once; v_call: TRBV2; d_call: TRBD1; cdr3_length: 15; j_call: TRBJ1-2; cdr3_aa: CASSEFGTGGDGYTF; cdr3_nt: TGTGCCAGCAGTGAATTTGGGACAGGGGGCGATGGCTACACCTTC
clone_size: NA; v_call: TRBV7-9; d_call: NA; cdr3_length: 13; j_call: TRBJ2-7; cdr3_aa: CSSSLPKTYEQYF; cdr3_nt: TGTTCCAGCAGCTTACCTAAGACCTACGAGCAGTACTTC
clone_size: once; v_call: TRBV6-5; d_call: TRBD2; cdr3_length: 16; j_call: TRBJ2-1; cdr3_aa: CASSYSLAGVHNEQFF; cdr3_nt: TGTGCCAGCAGTTACAGCTTGGCGGGAGTGCACAATGAGCAGTTCTTC
clone_size: NA; v_call: TRBV27; d_call: TRBD1; cdr3_length: 17; j_call: TRBJ2-5; cdr3_aa: CASSLNAGTGGQETQYF; cdr3_nt: TGTGCCAGCAGTTTAAATGCCGGGACAGGGGGCCAAGAGACCCAGTACTTC
clone_size: NA; v_call: TRBV9; d_call: NA; cdr3_length: 15; j_call: TRBJ1-4; cdr3_aa: CASSVGVGTNEKLFF; cdr3_nt: TGTGCCAGCAGCGTCGGGGTGGGGACTAATGAAAAACTGTTTTTT